This T cell receptor beta chain stems from a study of blood T cell repertoires in COVID-19 (dated by TCRdb to about 2020). At the level of the whole study: Samples from collaborators originated in the United States, Italy and Spain and spanned both the acute and convalescent phases of COVID-19. Nearly every sample came with metadata listing a de-identified subject ID, COVID-19 status, age in years and sex. The prospective study material was composed of cDNA or gDNA derived from T cells, B-cell-depleted T cells, or PBMCs. Where available, HLA class I and class II types were taken from metadata supplied by the sample provider and were not determined by assay-based typing. Deeply sampled blood TCRbeta repertoires from subjects exposed to, actively infected with, or recovered from COVID-19 were included in the dataset. Samples were obtained from the ongoing ImmuneRACE study (first 160 participants) and from 950 to 1,500 subjects provided by 6 global collaborators. The repertoires were released in a freely available public database meant as a resource for research on the immune response to SARS-CoV-2.

As concerns this clone: The antigen this receptor binds is unknown. Qualities for individual bases were not recorded, and no much larger clone is one base off.

Spanning cysteine to phenylalanine, the CDR3 consists of 12 amino acids. CDR3 DNA only is kept here, 36 bases in frame from base 1. The V end loses 5 bases and the J end loses 9 bases, and a stretch of 11 bases separates them. CDR1 and CDR2 (SGHTA, FQGTGA) derive from the germline V gene. Collaborating institutions collected whole blood in K2EDTA tubes following their own protocols. For TCRbeta analysis, collaborator samples were shipped as frozen whole blood, as isolated PBMCs, or as DNA extracted from either sample type. On the study overall, not on this receptor specifically: The quantity of clinical and demographic metadata differed by source and by participant and was supplied without curation.

The immunoSEQ Assay, a bias-controlled multiplex PCR, was used to amplify TCRbeta CDR3 regions from genomic DNA. On the study's bioinformatics: The number of nucleated cells in each sample was estimated by amplification of reference gene primers within the assay. To quantify the absolute abundance of each unique TCRbeta CDR3 rearrangement, sequence reads were collapsed and filtered. For each sample, productive Simpson clonality was calculated by taking the square root of Simpson's diversity index across productive rearrangements. In its TCRdb copy, this immuneACCESS table keeps in-frame sequences only and misses some clones. Where compared with another copy, unresolved V genes explain less than half of these, and the others have no known cause. V and J calls and clone size are given by that table; D and trimming were obtained from the DNA. Within this sample are 130,000 or so clones, with around 86% of them counted one time only. 1.5% to 2% of the sample rests with the top ten.

Source material: peripheral blood. This TCR derives from a human donor in a cohort sampled during active COVID-19. The chain uses TRBV7-3 and TRBJ2-1, with an unclear D gene assignment. DNA sequence: TGTGCCAGCAGCCTTCAGCGTGGTGAGCAGTTCTTC. Its translation is CASSLQRGEQFF. The entire variable domain, with the stretches around the CDR3 drawn from the reference TRBV7-3 and TRBJ2-1 proteins, is GAGVSQTPSNKVTEKGKYVELRCDPISGHTALYWYRQSLGQGPEFLIYFQGTGAADDSGLPNDRFFAVRPEGSVSTLKIQRTERGDSAVYLCASSLQRGEQFFGPGTRLTVL.